One and the same sample provided the 25 T cell receptor beta chains below, sequenced in a study of blood T cell repertoires in COVID-19. Only in-frame clones appear in the TCRdb table, and some are missing; sequencing was by immunoSEQ multiplex PCR. There are about 220,000 clones in the sample; approximately 86% occur only once, and over 12% lies in the top ten. The sequenced material came from PBMCs or T cells enriched from blood (not recorded which). Every receptor here comes from a woman between 50 and 59 years old with acute COVID-19.

The gene calls are TRBV28 and TRBJ1-1; no clear D gene. CDR1 MDHEN and CDR2 SYDVKM come from the germline V gene. Trimming left V 5 bases short and J 1 base short, with 11 bases between. This CDR3 contains 14 residues. The chain's CDR3 is CASSLPIRNTEAFF. The DNA for the CDR3 is TGTGCCAGCAGTCTACCGATTCGGAACACTGAAGCTTTCTTT.

J is TRBJ2-3 and V is TRBV27; no clear D gene. This CDR3 is 15 amino acids long. V was trimmed by 4 bases and J by 5 bases, leaving 16 bases between them. Germline CDR1 MNHEY, CDR2 SMNVEV (reference sequence). The CDR3 region is CASSSRVYHIDTQYF. The DNA for the CDR3 is TGTGCCAGCAGTTCTCGGGTGTATCACATAGATACGCAGTATTTT.

The CDR3 DNA reads as TGTGCCAGCTTATCCGGACTTGCCCATAATGAGCAGTTCTTC. Residues: CASLSGLAHNEQFF. The chain carries TRBV11-2 and TRBJ2-1; weak D call: TRBD2 (5 bases). V lost 8 bases and J 7 bases, leaving 18 bases between the germline ends. CDR1 is SGHAT and CDR2 is FQNNGV in the germline V gene. The CDR3 is made up of 14 amino acids.

The chain joins TRBV20-1 to TRBJ2-4, with D perhaps matching TRBD1 (5 bases). V dropped 3 bases and J dropped 8 bases, with 20 bases sitting between them. Germline V gene lookup returns CDR1 DFQATT and CDR2 SNEGSKA (reference sequence). The CDR3 runs 15 residues. The CDR3 loop reads CSASGAWGYRDIQYF. CDR3 nucleotides: TGCAGTGCTAGTGGCGCGTGGGGCTACCGGGACATTCAGTACTTC.

As DNA, the CDR3 is TGCAGCGTTGAAGGTCCCGCCTACGAGCAGTACTTC. This gives the protein CSVEGPAYEQYF. The chain uses TRBV29-1 and TRBJ2-7, with unresolved D. The CDR3 runs to 12 residues. The germline V gene encodes CDR1 SQVTM and CDR2 ANQGSEA. V dropped 1 base and J dropped 2 bases, with 6 bases sitting between them.

The chain uses TRBV7-9 and TRBJ2-7; TRBD1 agrees at 9 bases. Trimming cost V 5 bases and J 2 bases; bases outside gene matches: 7. Germline values: CDR1 SEHNR, CDR2 FQNEAQ (reference sequence). The CDR3 length is 15 residues. For the CDR3, the DNA is TGTGCCAGCAGCACTCGGAGACAGGGGGCCTACGAGCAGTACTTC. Translating it yields CASSTRRQGAYEQYF.

V is TRBV19 and J is TRBJ2-3; 7 bases are shared with TRBD1. Germline CDR1 reads LNHDA; CDR2 reads SQIVND (reference sequence). V shed 10 bases and J 0 bases; nucleotides not matched to a gene: 4. This CDR3 has 13 residues. The DNA of the CDR3 is TGTGCCACCGAGGGGGCAAGCACAGATACGCAGTATTTT. It encodes CATEGASTDTQYF.

The chain links TRBV28 to TRBJ2-7, with TRBD2 identical over 12 bases. V shed 1 base, J shed 4 bases, and the junction held 14 bases outside the gene matches. This CDR3 region has 19 residues. The V gene's germline CDR1 is MDHEN and CDR2 SYDVKM. CDR3: CASSLSGLAGPKPSYEQYF. The CDR3 DNA reads TGTGCCAGCAGTTTATCTGGACTAGCGGGACCAAAACCTTCTTACGAGCAGTACTTC.

This chain joins TRBV28 and TRBJ1-2; D unresolved. CDR1 MDHEN and CDR2 SYDVKM come from the germline V gene. Trimming pared 5 bases from V and 2 bases from J, leaving 15 bases between. This CDR3 comprises 15 residues. Written as DNA, the CDR3 is TGTGCCAGCAGTAGAGGTCGTTCGGCGAACTATGGCTACACCTTC. Translated: CASSRGRSANYGYTF.

This clone was picked up one time. The chain has TRBV11-2 and TRBJ1-3; D ambiguous. In germline, CDR1 is SGHAT, CDR2 FQNNGV. The CDR3 length is 16 residues. Trimming shortened V by 4 bases and J by 4 bases, and 17 bases separated the two germline ends. The CDR3: CASSSWAAGSGNTIYF. CDR3 nucleotides: TGTGCCAGCAGCTCCTGGGCTGCGGGGTCAGGAAACACCATATATTTT.

V usage is TRBV2 and J usage is TRBJ1-2; 8 bases fit TRBD1. Germline CDR1 and CDR2: SNHLY and FYNNEI. J gave up 6 bases and V 9 bases, and 0 bases lay outside the gene matches. The CDR3 covers 10 residues. The CDR3 sequence: CARQGDGYTF. The CDR3 bases are TGTGCCAGACAGGGGGATGGCTACACCTTC.

The V and J genes are TRBV6-5 and TRBJ1-4; D not resolved. The CDR3 has 12 amino acids. The germline V gene has CDR1 MNHEY and CDR2 SVGAGI. V was shortened by 5 bases and J by 15 bases, with 16 bases between the two germline ends. The CDR3 DNA reads TGTGCCAGCAGTCCCCTCCTCCCCCAGTTGTTTTTT. This gives the protein CASSPLLPQLFF.

The CDR3 reads CASSLTGGIVGTEAFF. DNA of the CDR3: TGCGCCAGCAGTTTGACCGGGGGAATTGTCGGTACTGAAGCTTTCTTT. This rearrangement joins TRBV5-1 to TRBJ1-1, with a possible D match to TRBD1 (5 bases). The length of the CDR3 is 16 residues. The ends were cut back, 5 bases at V and 5 bases at J, with 22 bases in the middle. Germline CDR1 is SGHRS and CDR2 is YFSETQ.

This clone appeared a single time. This chain joins TRBV5-1 and TRBJ2-3, with D unresolved. The CDR3 spans 13 residues. Between the trimmed V and J ends, which lost 3 bases and 2 bases, there was a span of 7 bases. CDR1 and CDR2 from the germline V gene are SGHRS and YFSETQ. Here the CDR3 reads CASSSPTTDTQYF. The CDR3 DNA reads as TGCGCCAGCAGCTCCCCTACCACAGATACGCAGTATTTT.

The chain uses TRBV16 and TRBJ1-2; 8 nucleotides agree with TRBD1. This CDR3 comprises 13 residues. V was clipped by 6 bases and J by 6 bases; unmatched bases: 6. Germline loops: CDR1 KGHSY, CDR2 FQNENV. CDR3: CASSLDRGHGYTF. The CDR3 coding sequence is TGTGCCAGCAGTCTAGACAGGGGACATGGCTACACCTTC.

The J gene is TRBJ1-5, the V gene TRBV4-2, with 7 bases fitting TRBD1. CDR3 size: 15 residues. Germline V gene data show CDR1 as LGHNA and CDR2 as YNFKEQ. After removal of 4 bases from V and 4 bases from J, the junction contained 7 bases not matched to a gene. CDR3 protein: CASSPETGRNQPQHF. The CDR3 nucleotides are TGTGCCAGCAGCCCCGAGACAGGGAGAAATCAGCCCCAGCATTTT.

V is TRBV15 and J is TRBJ2-3; 10 bases match TRBD2. The CDR3 is 15 residues long. J lost 1 base, V lost 6 bases, and 4 bases had no gene match. In germline, CDR1 is LNHNV, CDR2 YYDKDF (reference sequence). The CDR3 reads CATRLAGAGTDTQYF. As DNA, the CDR3 is TGTGCCACCAGGCTAGCGGGAGCCGGCACAGATACGCAGTATTTT.

This clone came up a few times. Additional DNA sequences in this sample encode the identical CDR3. V and J are TRBV2 and TRBJ1-5; 7 bases fit TRBD1. After removal of 4 bases from V and 4 bases from J, the junction contained 1 base not matched to a gene. CDR3 size: 13 residues. Germline V lookup: CDR1 SNHLY, CDR2 FYNNEI. The CDR3 nucleotides are TGTGCCAGCAGTGGGACAGGTAATCAGCCCCAGCATTTT. It is translated as CASSGTGNQPQHF.

This chain connects TRBV28 to TRBJ1-4, with TRBD1 matching over 8 bases. The ends lost 4 bases at V and 10 bases at J; junction bases unmatched: 29. The CDR3 runs 21 residues. CDR1 and CDR2 from the germline V gene are MDHEN and SYDVKM. This CDR3 is CASSSPPFDRGQDIVSGKLFF. In nucleotides, the CDR3 is TGTGCCAGCAGTTCACCACCCTTTGACAGGGGACAGGATATTGTCTCGGGAAAACTGTTTTTT.

The chain has TRBV12-5 and TRBJ2-5; D gene unclear. The CDR3 has 12 amino acids. CDR1 and CDR2 (germline): LGHNT, FRNRAP. Trimming left V 9 bases short and J 5 bases short, with 13 bases between. The CDR3 protein is CASRGHSETQYF. CDR3 nucleotides: TGTGCTAGCCGAGGTCACTCTGAGACCCAGTACTTC.

V is TRBV7-6 and J is TRBJ2-1, with a weak D call TRBD2 (5 bases). Germline V gene sequence: CDR1 SGHVS, CDR2 FNYEAQ. Trimming shortened V by 6 bases and J by 8 bases, and 14 bases separated the two germline ends. The CDR3 spans 13 residues. Written as DNA, the CDR3 is TGTGCCAGCAGTGGGCTAGCCCAGCATGAGCAGTTCTTC. Translating gives CASSGLAQHEQFF.

In DNA form, the CDR3 reads TGTGCCAGCAGTTTCCGGGAGACCTACGAGCAGTACTTC. Its translation: CASSFRETYEQYF. The chain links TRBV27 to TRBJ2-7; TRBD2 might be the D (6 bases). The length of the CDR3 is 13 residues. Between the trimmed V and J ends, which lost 3 bases and 2 bases, there was a span of 8 bases. Germline lookup yields CDR1 MNHEY and CDR2 SMNVEV (reference sequence).

The chain links TRBV3-1 (or the pseudogene TRBV3-2) to TRBJ2-7; D is unresolved. The V and J ends lost 2 bases and 2 bases respectively, with 10 bases between them. The germline V gene encodes CDR1 LGHDT and CDR2 YNNKEL (reference sequence). The length of the CDR3 is 14 residues. The CDR3 here is CASSQSTPTYEQYF. In DNA, the CDR3 is TGTGCCAGCAGCCAATCGACACCAACCTACGAGCAGTACTTC.

The chain combines TRBV29-1 with TRBJ2-7; D remains unclear. Between the trimmed V and J ends, which lost 6 bases and 3 bases, there was a span of 9 bases. CDR1 is SQVTM and CDR2 is ANQGSEA in the germline V gene. The CDR3 runs 11 residues. The CDR3 loop is CSVRDNYEQYF. In DNA form, the CDR3 reads TGCAGCGTCAGAGACAACTACGAGCAGTACTTC.

This clone was seen just once. The V gene is TRBV6-5, the J gene TRBJ2-1, with 8 bases fitting TRBD1. The CDR3 is made up of 14 amino acids. The V and J ends lost 7 bases and 7 bases, in that order; junction bases with no gene match: 9. The germline V gene encodes CDR1 MNHEY and CDR2 SVGAGI. The CDR3 is CASKGTGHGNEQFF. The CDR3 nucleotides read TGTGCCAGCAAGGGGACAGGACATGGGAATGAGCAGTTCTTC.